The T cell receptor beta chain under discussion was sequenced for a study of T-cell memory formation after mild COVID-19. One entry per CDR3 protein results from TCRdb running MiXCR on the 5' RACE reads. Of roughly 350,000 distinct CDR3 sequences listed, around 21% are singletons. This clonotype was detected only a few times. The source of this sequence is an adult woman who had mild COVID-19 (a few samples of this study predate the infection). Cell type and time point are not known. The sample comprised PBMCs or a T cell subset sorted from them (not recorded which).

The CDR3 nucleotides are TGTGCCAGCAGCCGGAGCGGGGGGGCTTCGGGCACGCAGTATTTT. Amino acid sequence: CASSRSGGASGTQYF. The J gene is TRBJ2-3, the V gene TRBV11-2; 10 bases are shared with TRBD2. The J segment lost 9 bases and the V segment lost 5 bases, leaving 11 bases of the junction unmatched. CDR1 and CDR2 from the germline V gene are SGHAT and FQNNGV. The CDR3 extends over 15 amino acids.